This T cell receptor (beta chain) was identified in a study of cytomegalovirus exposure and HLA in healthy donors. V was pared by 3 bases and J by 12 bases, with 16 bases between. CDR1 is SGDLS, CDR2 YYNGEE, per germline. This CDR3 has 14 residues. The PCR contained 60 Vbeta and 13 Jbeta primers. Here immunoSEQ multiplex PCR was the method, and the copy in TCRdb shows in-frame clones only, minus some. Among 100,000 or so clones, around 62% were seen once, and the ten largest hold around 5.5%. The genes are TRBV9 and TRBJ1-6, with D unresolved. The sequenced sample was PBMCs. The source of this sequence is a woman in her 30s in good health and CMV-seropositive. The CDR3 DNA follows: TGTGCCAGCAGCGCCGAGATGCGTTCAAAACCCCTCCACTTT. Its protein is CASSAEMRSKPLHF.